The rows below give T cell receptor beta chains drawn from one sample of a study of T cells in Graves' hyperthyroidism and ophthalmopathy. Each CDR3 protein gets one entry after TCRdb re-called the multiplex PCR reads with MiXCR. Of around 350,000 distinct CDR3 sequences listed, over 12% were seen once; the top ten hold roughly a fifth. The specimen was blood. These receptors all come from a woman between 55 and 75 years old with Graves' ophthalmopathy. Both conserved end residues are part of each CDR3. A D gene is named only where the DNA matches it firmly. Size is stated for part of the rows, as once, few or many counts, or as a class when the clone is expanded.

D	size	V	J	CDR3	DNA
NA	many	TRBV6-1	TRBJ2-7	CASRPGAASEQYF	TGTGCCAGCAGACCGGGGGCGGCGAGCGAGCAGTACTTC
NA	many	TRBV5-1	TRBJ1-1	CASSGVSNTEAFF	TGCGCCAGCAGCGGAGTATCGAACACTGAAGCTTTCTTT
NA	many	TRBV30	TRBJ2-1	CASPRTNNNEQFF	TGTGCCTCCCCCCGGACTAACAACAATGAGCAGTTCTTC
TRBD2	NA	TRBV7-3	TRBJ2-3	CASSLTVDERGSTDTQYF	TGTGCCAGCAGCTTAACCGTAGACGAGCGGGGGAGCACAGATACGCAGTATTTT
NA	few	TRBV6-1	TRBJ2-1	CASSELAAYNEQFF	TGTGCCAGCAGCGAACTAGCAGCTTACAATGAGCAGTTCTTC
NA	many	TRBV28	TRBJ1-1	CASSPTGTMNTEAFF	TGTGCCAGCAGTCCCACCGGGACAATGAACACTGAAGCTTTCTTT
NA	many	TRBV11-2	TRBJ1-2	CASSLREGEASNYGYTF	TGTGCCAGCAGCTTACGGGAGGGGGAGGCTTCTAACTATGGCTACACCTTC
NA	many	TRBV5-1	TRBJ2-5	CASSYREGLLGETQYF	TGCGCCAGCAGCTACAGGGAAGGACTGTTAGGAGAGACCCAGTACTTC
NA	many	TRBV28	TRBJ1-1	CASSTGGGRTEAFF	TGTGCCAGCAGCACCGGGGGGGGCAGGACTGAAGCTTTCTTT
NA	few	TRBV24-1	TRBJ2-1	CATGSRQDYNEQFF	TGTGCCACCGGCTCCCGGCAGGACTACAATGAGCAGTTCTTC
NA	many	TRBV5-1	TRBJ2-7	CASSLSQGSEQYF	TGCGCCAGCAGCCTATCACAGGGATCCGAGCAGTACTTC
NA	many	TRBV2	TRBJ2-2	CASRPSGLEGIRELFF	TGTGCCAGCCGCCCCTCGGGGCTGGAGGGTATCCGGGAGCTGTTTTTT
NA	many	TRBV7-9	TRBJ2-3	CASSLRPRQDTQYF	TGTGCCAGCAGCCTCCGACCCCGGCAAGATACGCAGTATTTT
NA	many	TRBV6-1	TRBJ2-3	CASRGVLPDTQYF	TGTGCCAGCAGGGGGGTACTTCCAGATACGCAGTATTTT
NA	many	TRBV7-3	TRBJ2-1	CASSTTSTNEQFF	TGTGCCAGCAGCACTACTAGCACCAATGAGCAGTTCTTC
NA	many	TRBV6-1	TRBJ2-3	CASSVEDTQYF	TGTGCCAGCAGTGTTGAAGATACGCAGTATTTT
NA	many	TRBV20-1	TRBJ2-5	CSAPPLETQYF	TGCAGTGCCCCACCCCTGGAGACCCAGTACTTC
TRBD2	many	TRBV5-1	TRBJ2-3	CASSLAGARVDTQYF	TGCGCCAGCAGTCTAGCGGGGGCCCGCGTAGATACGCAGTATTTT
NA	NA	TRBV12-3/TRBV12-4	TRBJ2-7	CASKDSRLSYEQYF	TGTGCCAGCAAGGACAGCCGACTCTCCTACGAGCAGTACTTC
TRBD2	once	TRBV7-9	TRBJ2-1	CASSRTSGRIGNEQFF	TGTGCCAGCAGCCGGACTAGCGGGAGGATTGGCAATGAGCAGTTCTTC
NA	NA	TRBV25-1	TRBJ2-1	CASSEYSTAEQFF	TGTGCCAGCAGTGAATACTCAACAGCCGAGCAGTTCTTC
NA	many	TRBV12-3/TRBV12-4	TRBJ2-1	CASSLGQQRNEQFF	TGTGCCAGCAGTTTAGGTCAGCAACGCAATGAGCAGTTCTTC
NA	many	TRBV12-3/TRBV12-4	TRBJ2-5	CASSFWAATQETQYF	TGTGCCAGCAGTTTCTGGGCGGCGACTCAAGAGACCCAGTACTTC
NA	few	TRBV6-1	TRBJ2-2	CASSPEGWANTGELFF	TGTGCCTCCTCTCCCGAGGGGTGGGCGAACACCGGGGAGCTGTTTTTT
NA	NA	TRBV7-3	TRBJ1-5	CASSPPHLDGYSNQPQHF	TGTGCCAGCAGCCCACCCCACTTAGACGGGTATAGCAATCAGCCCCAGCATTTT
TRBD2	many	TRBV12-3/TRBV12-4	TRBJ2-3	CASSFVLASGVTDTQYF	TGTGCCAGCAGTTTCGTCCTGGCTAGCGGCGTCACAGATACGCAGTATTTT
TRBD2	medium-sized	TRBV20-1	TRBJ2-1	CSASPASGSFDEQFF	TGCAGTGCTAGTCCCGCTAGCGGGAGTTTCGATGAGCAGTTCTTC
TRBD2	many	TRBV3-1	TRBJ2-1	CASSQADLAGVEQFF	TGTGCCAGCAGCCAAGCAGATCTAGCGGGAGTTGAGCAGTTCTTC
NA	many	TRBV12-3/TRBV12-4	TRBJ2-3	CASGPSTDPTDTQYF	TGTGCCAGCGGGCCGTCGACAGACCCCACAGATACGCAGTATTTT
NA	NA	TRBV6-1	TRBJ1-5	CASSPGSSNQPQHF	TGTGCCAGCAGCCCCGGGTCTAGCAATCAGCCCCAGCATTTT
NA	many	TRBV7-2	TRBJ2-7	CASSLVQLYEQYF	TGTGCCAGCAGCTTAGTGCAGCTCTACGAGCAGTACTTC
NA	few	TRBV20-1	TRBJ1-2	CSAPRGLSYTF	TGCAGTGCCCCCAGGGGTTTGAGCTACACCTTC
TRBD1	many	TRBV7-3	TRBJ2-3	CASSYTGGTDTQYF	TGTGCCAGCAGCTACACAGGGGGGACAGATACGCAGTATTTT
TRBD1	NA	TRBV28	TRBJ2-5	CASSLPGTGETQYF	TGTGCCAGCAGTTTGCCCGGGACAGGGGAGACCCAGTACTTC